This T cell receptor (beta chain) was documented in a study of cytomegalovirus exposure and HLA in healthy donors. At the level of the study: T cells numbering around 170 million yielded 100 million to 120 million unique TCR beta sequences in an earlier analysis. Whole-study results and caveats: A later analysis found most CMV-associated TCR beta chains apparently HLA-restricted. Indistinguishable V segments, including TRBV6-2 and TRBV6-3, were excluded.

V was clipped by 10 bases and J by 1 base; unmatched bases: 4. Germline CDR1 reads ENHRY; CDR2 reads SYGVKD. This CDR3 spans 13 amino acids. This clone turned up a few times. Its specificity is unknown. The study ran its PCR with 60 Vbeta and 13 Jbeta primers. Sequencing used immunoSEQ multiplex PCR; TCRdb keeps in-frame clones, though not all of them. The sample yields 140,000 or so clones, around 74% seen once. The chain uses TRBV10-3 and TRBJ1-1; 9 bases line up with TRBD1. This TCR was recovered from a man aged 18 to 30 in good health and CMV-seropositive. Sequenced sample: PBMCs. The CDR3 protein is CATGDRENTEAFF. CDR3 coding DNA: TGTGCCACCGGGGACAGGGAGAACACTGAAGCTTTCTTT.